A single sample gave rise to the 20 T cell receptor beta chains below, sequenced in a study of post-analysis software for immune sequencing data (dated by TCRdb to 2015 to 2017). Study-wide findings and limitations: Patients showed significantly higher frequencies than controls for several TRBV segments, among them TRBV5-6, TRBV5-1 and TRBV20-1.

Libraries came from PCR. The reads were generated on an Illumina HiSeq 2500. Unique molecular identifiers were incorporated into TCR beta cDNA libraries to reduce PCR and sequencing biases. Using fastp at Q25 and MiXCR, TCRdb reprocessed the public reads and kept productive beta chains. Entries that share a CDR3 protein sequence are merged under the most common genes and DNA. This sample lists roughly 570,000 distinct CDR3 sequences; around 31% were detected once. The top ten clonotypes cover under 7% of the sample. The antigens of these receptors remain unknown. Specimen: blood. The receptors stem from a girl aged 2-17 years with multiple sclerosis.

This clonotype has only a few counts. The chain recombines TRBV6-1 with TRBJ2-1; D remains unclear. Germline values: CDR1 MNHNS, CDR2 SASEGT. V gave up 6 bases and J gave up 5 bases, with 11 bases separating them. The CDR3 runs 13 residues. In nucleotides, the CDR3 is TGTGCCAGCAGATACGATTTAAACAATGAGCAGTTCTTC. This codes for CASRYDLNNEQFF.

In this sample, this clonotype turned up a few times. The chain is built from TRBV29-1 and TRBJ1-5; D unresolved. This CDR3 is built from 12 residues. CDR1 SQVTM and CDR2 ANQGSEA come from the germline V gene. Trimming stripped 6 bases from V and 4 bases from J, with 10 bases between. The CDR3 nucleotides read TGCAGCGTCGGAAACGGGAATCAGCCCCAGCATTTT. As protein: CSVGNGNQPQHF.

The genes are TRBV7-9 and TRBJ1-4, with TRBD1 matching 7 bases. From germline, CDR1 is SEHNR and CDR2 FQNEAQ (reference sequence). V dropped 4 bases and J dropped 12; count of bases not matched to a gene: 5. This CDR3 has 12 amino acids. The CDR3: CASSWTGTELFF. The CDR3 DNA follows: TGTGCCAGCAGCTGGACCGGGACAGAACTGTTTTTT.

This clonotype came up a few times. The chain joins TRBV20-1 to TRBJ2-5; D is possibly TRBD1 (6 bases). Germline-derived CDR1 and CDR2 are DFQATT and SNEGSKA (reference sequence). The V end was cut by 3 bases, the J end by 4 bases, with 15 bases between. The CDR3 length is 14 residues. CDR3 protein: CSASRDKARETQYF. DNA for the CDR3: TGCAGTGCTAGTCGGGACAAGGCCCGAGAGACCCAGTACTTC.

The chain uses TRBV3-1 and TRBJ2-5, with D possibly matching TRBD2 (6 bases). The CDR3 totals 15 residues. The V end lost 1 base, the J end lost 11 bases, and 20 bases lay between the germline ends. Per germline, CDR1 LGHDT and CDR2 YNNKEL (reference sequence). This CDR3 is CASSQAGTHPREQYF. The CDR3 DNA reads TGTGCCAGCAGCCAAGCCGGGACTCACCCTAGAGAGCAGTACTTC.

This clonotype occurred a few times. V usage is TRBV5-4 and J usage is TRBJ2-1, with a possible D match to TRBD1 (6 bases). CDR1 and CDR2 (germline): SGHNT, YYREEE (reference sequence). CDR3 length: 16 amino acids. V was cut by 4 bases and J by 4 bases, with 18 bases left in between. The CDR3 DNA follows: TGTGCCAGCAGCCCTATAAACCCGGGACAATACAATGAGCAGTTCTTC. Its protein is CASSPINPGQYNEQFF.

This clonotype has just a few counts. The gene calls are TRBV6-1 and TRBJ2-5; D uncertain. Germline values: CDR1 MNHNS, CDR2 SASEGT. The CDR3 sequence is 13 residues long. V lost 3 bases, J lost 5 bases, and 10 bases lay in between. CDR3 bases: TGTGCCAGCAGTGATCGGTTAATTGAGACCCAGTACTTC. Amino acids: CASSDRLIETQYF.

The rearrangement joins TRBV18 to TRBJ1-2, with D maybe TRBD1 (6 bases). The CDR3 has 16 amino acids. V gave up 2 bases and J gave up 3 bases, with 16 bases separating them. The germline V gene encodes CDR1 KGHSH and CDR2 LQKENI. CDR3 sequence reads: CASSPGTGGQDYGYTF. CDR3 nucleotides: TGTGCCAGCTCACCAGGGACGGGGGGCCAGGACTATGGCTACACCTTC.

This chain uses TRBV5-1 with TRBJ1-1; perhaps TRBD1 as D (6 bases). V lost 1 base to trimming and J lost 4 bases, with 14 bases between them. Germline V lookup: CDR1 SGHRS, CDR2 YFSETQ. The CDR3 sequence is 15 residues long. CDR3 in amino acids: CASSLRAGDSTEAFF. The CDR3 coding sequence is TGCGCCAGCAGCTTGCGGGCAGGGGATAGCACTGAAGCTTTCTTT.

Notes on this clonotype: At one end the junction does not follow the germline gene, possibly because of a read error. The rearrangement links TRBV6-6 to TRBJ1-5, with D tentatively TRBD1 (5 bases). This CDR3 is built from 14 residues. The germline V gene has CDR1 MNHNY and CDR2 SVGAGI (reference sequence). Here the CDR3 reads CAGRAGGGNQPQHF. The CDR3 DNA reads TGTGCCGGCAGAGCCGGGGGGGGCAATCAGCCCCAGCATTTT.

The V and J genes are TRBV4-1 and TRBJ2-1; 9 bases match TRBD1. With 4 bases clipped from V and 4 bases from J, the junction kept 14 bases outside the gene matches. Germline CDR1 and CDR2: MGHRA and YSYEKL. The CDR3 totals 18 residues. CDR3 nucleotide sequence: TGCGCCAGCAGCCCGGGACAGGGACCCTACACTCATTACAATGAGCAGTTCTTC. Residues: CASSPGQGPYTHYNEQFF.

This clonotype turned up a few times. The CDR3 DNA follows: TGTGCCAGCAGTTACCAGGCCAGGCAGCCCCAGCATTTT. It is translated as CASSYQARQPQHF. The chain combines TRBV6-6 with TRBJ1-5; D unresolved. V was pared by 2 bases and J by 7 bases, with 9 bases between. Germline V CDR1 and CDR2: MNHNY, SVGAGI (reference sequence). This CDR3 is built from 13 residues.

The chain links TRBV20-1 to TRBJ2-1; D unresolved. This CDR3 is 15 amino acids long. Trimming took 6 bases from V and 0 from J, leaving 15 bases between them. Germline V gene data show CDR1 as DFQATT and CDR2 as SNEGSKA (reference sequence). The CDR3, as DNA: TGCAGTGCCCAGGACGGAAGGAGCTCCTACAATGAGCAGTTCTTC. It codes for CSAQDGRSSYNEQFF.

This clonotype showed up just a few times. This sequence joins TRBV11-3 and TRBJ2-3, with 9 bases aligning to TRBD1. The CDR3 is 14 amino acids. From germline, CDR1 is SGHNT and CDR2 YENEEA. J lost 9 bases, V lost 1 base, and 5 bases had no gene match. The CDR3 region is CASSLVGQGQTQYF. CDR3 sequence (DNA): TGTGCCAGCAGCTTAGTAGGACAGGGGCAAACGCAGTATTTT. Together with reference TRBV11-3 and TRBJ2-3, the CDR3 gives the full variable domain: EAGVVQSPRYKIIEKKQPVAFWCNPISGHNTLYWYLQNLGQGPELLIRYENEEAVDDSQLPKDRFSAERLKGVDSTLKIQPAELGDSAVYLCASSLVGQGQTQYFGPGTRLTVL.

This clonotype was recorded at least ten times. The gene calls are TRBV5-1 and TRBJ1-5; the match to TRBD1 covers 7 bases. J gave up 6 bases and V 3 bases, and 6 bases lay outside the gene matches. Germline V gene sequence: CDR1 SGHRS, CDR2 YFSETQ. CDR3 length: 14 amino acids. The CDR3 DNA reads TGCGCCAGCAGCTCGGGACAGTTGGGTCAGCCCCAGCATTTT. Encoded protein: CASSSGQLGQPQHF.

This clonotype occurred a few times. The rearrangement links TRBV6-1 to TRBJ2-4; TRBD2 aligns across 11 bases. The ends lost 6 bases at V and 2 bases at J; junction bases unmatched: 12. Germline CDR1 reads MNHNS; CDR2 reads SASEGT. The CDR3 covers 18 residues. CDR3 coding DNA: TGTGCCAGCAGCCCCATTAGCGGGGGGGCAGGGACCAAAAACATTCAGTACTTC. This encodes CASSPISGGAGTKNIQYF.

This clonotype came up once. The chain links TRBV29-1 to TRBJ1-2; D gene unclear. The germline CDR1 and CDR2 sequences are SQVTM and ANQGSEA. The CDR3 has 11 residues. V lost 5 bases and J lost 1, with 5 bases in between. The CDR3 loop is CSVFGNYGYTF. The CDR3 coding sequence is TGCAGCGTTTTCGGTAACTATGGCTACACCTTC.

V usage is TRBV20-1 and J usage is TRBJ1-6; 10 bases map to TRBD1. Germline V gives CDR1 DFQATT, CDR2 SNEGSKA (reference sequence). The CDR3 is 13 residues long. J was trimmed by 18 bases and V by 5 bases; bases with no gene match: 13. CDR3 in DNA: TGCAGTGCTGAGGAAAAACCGGGACAGGGGAACCACTTT. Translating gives CSAEEKPGQGNHF.

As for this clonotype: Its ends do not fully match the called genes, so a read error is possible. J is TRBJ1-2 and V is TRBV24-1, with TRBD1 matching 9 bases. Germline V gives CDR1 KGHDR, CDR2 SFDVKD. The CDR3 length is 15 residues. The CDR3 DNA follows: TGTGCCACCAGTGATTCCGGGACAGGGTTGAGAGGCTACATCTTC. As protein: CATSDSGTGLRGYIF.

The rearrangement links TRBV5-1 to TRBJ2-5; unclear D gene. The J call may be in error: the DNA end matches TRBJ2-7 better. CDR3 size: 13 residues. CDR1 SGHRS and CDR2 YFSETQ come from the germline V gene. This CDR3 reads CASSPGHKDEQYF. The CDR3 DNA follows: TGCGCCAGCAGCCCGGGTCATAAGGACGAGCAGTACTTC.